This TCR beta chain was observed in a study of T cells in Graves' hyperthyroidism and ophthalmopathy. Study-wide results and limits: Peripheral blood also featured most of the thyroid clonotypes expanded above 0.001.

The CDR3 regions of TCR beta were amplified from RNA transcripts. Using the HTBI primer set, a first-round RT-PCR was run on the TCR CDR3. TCRdb re-called the multiplex PCR reads through MiXCR, storing one row per CDR3 protein. This sample has around 600,000 distinct CDR3 sequences, with nearly 45% found just once. Diagnoses rested on clinical symptoms, serum thyroxine and TRAb, thyroid ultrasound and orbital computed tomography. The CDR3 is 15 amino acids. Trimming took off 5 bases at V and 10 bases at J, with 18 bases between the two ends. Germline V gene sequence: CDR1 LNHDA, CDR2 SQIVND (reference sequence). Details on this clonotype: Its antigen is unidentified. This clone may be a read error of a much larger clone one base away.

The gene calls are TRBV19 and TRBJ1-6; D uncertain. The receptor's source is an adult man with Graves' disease, either hyperthyroidism or ophthalmopathy (not recorded which). The sample consisted of peripheral blood or thyroid tissue (not recorded which). The CDR3: CASSQPRRGGSPLHF. For the CDR3, the DNA is TGTGCCAGTAGTCAACCAAGACGGGGTGGATCACCCCTCCACTTT.